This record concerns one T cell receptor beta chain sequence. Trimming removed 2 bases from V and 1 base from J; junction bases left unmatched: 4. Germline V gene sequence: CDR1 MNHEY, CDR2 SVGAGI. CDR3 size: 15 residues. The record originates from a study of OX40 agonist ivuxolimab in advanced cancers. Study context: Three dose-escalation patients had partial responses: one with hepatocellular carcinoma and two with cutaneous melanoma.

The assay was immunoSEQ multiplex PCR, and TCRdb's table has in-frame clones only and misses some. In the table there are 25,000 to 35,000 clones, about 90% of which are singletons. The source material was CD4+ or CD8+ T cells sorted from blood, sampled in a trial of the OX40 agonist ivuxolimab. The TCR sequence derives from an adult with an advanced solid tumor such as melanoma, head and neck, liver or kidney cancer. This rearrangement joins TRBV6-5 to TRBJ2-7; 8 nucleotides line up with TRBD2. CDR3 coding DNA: TGTGCCAGCAGTTACACCGCGGGAGGATCCTACGAGCAGTACTTC. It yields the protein CASSYTAGGSYEQYF.